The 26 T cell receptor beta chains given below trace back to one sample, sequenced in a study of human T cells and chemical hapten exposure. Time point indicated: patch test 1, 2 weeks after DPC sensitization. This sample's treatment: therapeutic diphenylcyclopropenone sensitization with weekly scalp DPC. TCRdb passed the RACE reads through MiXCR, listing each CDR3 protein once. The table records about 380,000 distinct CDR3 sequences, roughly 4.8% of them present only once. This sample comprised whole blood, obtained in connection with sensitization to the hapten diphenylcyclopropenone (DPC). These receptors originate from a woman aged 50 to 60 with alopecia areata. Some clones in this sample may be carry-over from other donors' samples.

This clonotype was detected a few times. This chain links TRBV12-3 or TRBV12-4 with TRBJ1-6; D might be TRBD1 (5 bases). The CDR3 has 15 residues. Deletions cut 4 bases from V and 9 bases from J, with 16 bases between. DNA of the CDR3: TGTGCCAGCAGTTCTCAGGGCCCAGGACGTTCACCCCTCCACTTT. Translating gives CASSSQGPGRSPLHF.

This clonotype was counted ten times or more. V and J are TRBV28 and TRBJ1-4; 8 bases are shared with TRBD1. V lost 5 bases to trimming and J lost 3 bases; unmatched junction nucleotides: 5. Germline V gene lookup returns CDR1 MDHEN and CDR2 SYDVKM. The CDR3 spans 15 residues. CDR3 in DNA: TGTGCCAGCAGTCGACAGGGGAGGGCTAATGAAAAACTGTTTTTT. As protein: CASSRQGRANEKLFF.

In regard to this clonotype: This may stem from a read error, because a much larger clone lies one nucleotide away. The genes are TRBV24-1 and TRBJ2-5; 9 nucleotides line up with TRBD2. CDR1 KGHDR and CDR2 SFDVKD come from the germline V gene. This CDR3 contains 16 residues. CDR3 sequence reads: CATSENLAGIQETQCF. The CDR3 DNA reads TGTGCCACCAGTGAAAATCTAGCGGGAATCCAAGAGACCCAGTGCTTC.

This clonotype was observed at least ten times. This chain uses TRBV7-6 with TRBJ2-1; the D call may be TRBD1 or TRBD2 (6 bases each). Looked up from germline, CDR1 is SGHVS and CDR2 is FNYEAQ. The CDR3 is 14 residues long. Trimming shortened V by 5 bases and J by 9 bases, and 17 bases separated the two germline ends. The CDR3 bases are TGTGCCAGCAGCGGTCCGACCGGGGGCGGTGAGCAGTTCTTC. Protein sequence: CASSGPTGGGEQFF.

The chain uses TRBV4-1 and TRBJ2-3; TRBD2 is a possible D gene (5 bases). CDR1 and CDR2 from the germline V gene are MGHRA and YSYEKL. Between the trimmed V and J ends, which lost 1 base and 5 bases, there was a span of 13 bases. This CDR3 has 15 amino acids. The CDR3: CASSQANRGIDTQYF. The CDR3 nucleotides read TGCGCCAGCAGCCAAGCCAACCGAGGGATAGATACGCAGTATTTT.

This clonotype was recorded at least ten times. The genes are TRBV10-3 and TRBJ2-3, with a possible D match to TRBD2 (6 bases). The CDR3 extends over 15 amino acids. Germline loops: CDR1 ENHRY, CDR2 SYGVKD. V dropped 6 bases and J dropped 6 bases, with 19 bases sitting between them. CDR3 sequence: CAIRTGGVELDTQYF. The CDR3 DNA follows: TGTGCCATCAGAACCGGCGGGGTCGAGTTGGATACGCAGTATTTT.

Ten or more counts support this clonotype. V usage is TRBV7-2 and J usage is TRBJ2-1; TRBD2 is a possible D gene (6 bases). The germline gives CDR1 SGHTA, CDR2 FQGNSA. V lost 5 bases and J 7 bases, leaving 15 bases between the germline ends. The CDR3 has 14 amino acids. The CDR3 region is CASSPGLESNEQFF. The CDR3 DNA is TGTGCCAGCAGCCCGGGACTCGAATCGAATGAGCAGTTCTTC.

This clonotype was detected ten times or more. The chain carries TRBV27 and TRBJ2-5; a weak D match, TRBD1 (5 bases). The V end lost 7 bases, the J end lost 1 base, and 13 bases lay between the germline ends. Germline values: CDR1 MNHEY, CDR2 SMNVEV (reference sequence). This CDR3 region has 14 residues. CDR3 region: CASKKQGAQETQYF. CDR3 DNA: TGTGCCAGCAAAAAGCAGGGCGCCCAAGAGACCCAGTACTTC.

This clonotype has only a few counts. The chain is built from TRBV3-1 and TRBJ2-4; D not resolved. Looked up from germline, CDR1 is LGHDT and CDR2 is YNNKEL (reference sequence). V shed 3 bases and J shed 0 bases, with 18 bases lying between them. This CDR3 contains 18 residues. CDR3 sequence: CASSHSNARVTAKNIQYF. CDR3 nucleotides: TGTGCCAGCAGCCATTCTAATGCCCGGGTCACAGCCAAAAACATTCAGTACTTC. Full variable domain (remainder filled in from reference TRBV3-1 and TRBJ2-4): DTAVSQTPKYLVTQMGNDKSIKCEQNLGHDTMYWYKQDSKKFLKIMFSYNNKELIINETVPNRFSPKSPDKAHLNLHINSLELGDSAVYFCASSHSNARVTAKNIQYFGAGTRLSVL.

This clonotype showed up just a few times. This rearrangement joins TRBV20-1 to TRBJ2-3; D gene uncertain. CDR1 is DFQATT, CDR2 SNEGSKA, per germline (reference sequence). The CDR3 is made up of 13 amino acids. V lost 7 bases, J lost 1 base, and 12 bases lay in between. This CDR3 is CSVTERGTDTQYF. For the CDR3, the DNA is TGCAGTGTCACCGAAAGAGGCACAGATACGCAGTATTTT.

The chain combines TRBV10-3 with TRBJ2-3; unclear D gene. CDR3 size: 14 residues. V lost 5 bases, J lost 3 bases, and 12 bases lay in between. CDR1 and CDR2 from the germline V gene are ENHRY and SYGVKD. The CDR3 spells CAISFGEGTDTQYF. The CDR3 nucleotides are TGTGCCATCAGTTTTGGGGAAGGTACAGATACGCAGTATTTT.

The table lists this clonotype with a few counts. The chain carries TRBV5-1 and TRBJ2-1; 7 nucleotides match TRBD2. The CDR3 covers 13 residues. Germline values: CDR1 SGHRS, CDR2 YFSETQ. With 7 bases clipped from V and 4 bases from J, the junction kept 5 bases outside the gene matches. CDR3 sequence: CASAISGYNEQFF. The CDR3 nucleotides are TGCGCCAGCGCCATTAGCGGGTACAATGAGCAGTTCTTC.

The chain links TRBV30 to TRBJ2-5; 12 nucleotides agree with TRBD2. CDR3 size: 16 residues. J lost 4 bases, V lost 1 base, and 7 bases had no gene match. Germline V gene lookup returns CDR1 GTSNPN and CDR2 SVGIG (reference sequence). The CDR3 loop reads CAWSGLAGGPGETQYF. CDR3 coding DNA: TGTGCCTGGAGTGGCCTAGCGGGAGGGCCGGGAGAGACCCAGTACTTC. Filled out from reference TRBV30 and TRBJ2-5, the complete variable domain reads SQTIHQWPATLVQPVGSPLSLECTVEGTSNPNLYWYRQAAGRGLQLLFYSVGIGQISSEVPQNLSASRPQDRQFILSSKKLLLSDSGFYLCAWSGLAGGPGETQYFGPGTRLLVL.

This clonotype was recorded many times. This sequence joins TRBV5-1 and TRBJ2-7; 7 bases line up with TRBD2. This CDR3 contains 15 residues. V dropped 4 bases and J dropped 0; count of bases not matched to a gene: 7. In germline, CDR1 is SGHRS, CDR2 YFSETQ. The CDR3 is CASSPQRGSSYEQYF. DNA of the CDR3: TGCGCCAGCAGCCCCCAGCGGGGAAGCTCCTACGAGCAGTACTTC.

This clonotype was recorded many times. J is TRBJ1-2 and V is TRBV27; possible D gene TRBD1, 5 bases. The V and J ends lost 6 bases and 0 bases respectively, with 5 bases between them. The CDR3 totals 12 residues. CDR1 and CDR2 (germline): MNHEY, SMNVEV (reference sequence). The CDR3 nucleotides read TGTGCCAGCAGGGGGGCTAACTATGGCTACACCTTC. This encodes CASRGANYGYTF.

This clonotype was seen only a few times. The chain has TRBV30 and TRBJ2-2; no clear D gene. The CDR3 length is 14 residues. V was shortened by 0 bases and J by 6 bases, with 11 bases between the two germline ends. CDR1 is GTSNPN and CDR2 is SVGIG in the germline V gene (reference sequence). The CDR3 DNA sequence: TGTGCCTGGAGTGTCAGTATTGTGGCCGGGGAGCTGTTTTTT. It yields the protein CAWSVSIVAGELFF.

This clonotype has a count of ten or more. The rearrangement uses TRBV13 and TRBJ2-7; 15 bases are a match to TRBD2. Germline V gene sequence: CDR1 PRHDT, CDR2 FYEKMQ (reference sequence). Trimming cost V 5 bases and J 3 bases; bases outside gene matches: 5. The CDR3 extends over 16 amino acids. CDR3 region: CASSPGTSGGSYEQYF. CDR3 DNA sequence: TGTGCCAGCAGCCCCGGGACTAGCGGGGGGAGCTACGAGCAGTACTTC. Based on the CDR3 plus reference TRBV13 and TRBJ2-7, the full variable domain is AAGVIQSPRHLIKEKRETATLKCYPIPRHDTVYWYQQGPGQDPQFLISFYEKMQSDKGSIPDRFSAQQFSDYHSELNMSSLELGDSALYFCASSPGTSGGSYEQYFGPGTRLTVT.

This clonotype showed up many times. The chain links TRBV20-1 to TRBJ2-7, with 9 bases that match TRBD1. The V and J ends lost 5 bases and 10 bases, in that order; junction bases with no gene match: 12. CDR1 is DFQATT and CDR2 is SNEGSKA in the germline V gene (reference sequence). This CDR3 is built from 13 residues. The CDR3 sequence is CSASTPGQGLQYF. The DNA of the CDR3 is TGCAGTGCTTCCACTCCGGGACAGGGTCTCCAGTACTTC.

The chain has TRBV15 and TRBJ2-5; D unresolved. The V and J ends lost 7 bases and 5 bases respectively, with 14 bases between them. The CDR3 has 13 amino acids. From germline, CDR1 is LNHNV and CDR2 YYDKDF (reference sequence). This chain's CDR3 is CATTPDRWETQYF. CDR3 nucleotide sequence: TGTGCCACCACCCCTGACCGCTGGGAGACCCAGTACTTC.

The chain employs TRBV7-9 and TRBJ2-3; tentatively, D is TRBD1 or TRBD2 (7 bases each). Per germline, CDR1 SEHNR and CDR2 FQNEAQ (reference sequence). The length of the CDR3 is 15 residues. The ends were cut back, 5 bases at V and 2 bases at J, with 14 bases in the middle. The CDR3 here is CASSPREGATDTQYF. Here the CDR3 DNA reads TGTGCCAGCAGCCCCAGGGAGGGGGCCACAGATACGCAGTATTTT. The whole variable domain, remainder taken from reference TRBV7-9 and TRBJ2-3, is DTGVSQNPRHKITKRGQNVTFRCDPISEHNRLYWYRQTLGQGPEFLTYFQNEAQLEKSRLLSDRFSAERPKGSFSTLEIQRTEQGDSAMYLCASSPREGATDTQYFGPGTRLTVL.

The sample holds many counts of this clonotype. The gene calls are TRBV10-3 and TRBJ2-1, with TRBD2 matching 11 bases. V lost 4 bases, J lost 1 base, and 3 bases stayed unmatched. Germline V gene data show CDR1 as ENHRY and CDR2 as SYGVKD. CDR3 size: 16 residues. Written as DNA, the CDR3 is TGTGCCATCAGTGGGGGACTAGCGGAATCCTACAATGAGCAGTTCTTC. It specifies CAISGGLAESYNEQFF.

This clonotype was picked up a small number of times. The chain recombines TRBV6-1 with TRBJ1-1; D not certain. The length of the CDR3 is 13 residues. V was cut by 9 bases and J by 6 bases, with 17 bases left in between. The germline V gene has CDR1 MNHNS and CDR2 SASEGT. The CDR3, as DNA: TGTGCCAGTCGGACCGGGAAGACCCCTGAAGCTTTCTTT. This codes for CASRTGKTPEAFF.

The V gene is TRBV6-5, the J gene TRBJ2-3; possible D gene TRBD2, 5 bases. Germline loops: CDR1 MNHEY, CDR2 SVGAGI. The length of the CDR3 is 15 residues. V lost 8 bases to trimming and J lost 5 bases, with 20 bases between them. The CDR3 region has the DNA TGTGCCAGCGGCCTAAGGGCTAGCTGGGAAGATACGCAGTATTTT. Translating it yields CASGLRASWEDTQYF.

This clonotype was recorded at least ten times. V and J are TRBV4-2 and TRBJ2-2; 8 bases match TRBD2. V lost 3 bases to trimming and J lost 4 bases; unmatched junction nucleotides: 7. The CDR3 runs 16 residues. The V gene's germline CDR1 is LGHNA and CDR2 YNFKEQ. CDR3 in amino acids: CASSQVLAALTGELFF. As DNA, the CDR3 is TGTGCCAGCAGCCAGGTACTAGCGGCCCTCACCGGGGAGCTGTTTTTT.

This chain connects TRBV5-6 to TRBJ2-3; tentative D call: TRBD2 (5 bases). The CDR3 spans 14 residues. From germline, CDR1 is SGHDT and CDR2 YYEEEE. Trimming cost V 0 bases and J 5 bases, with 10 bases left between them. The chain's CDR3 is CASSLVAAGDTQYF. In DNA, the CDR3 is TGTGCCAGCAGCTTGGTGGCGGCGGGAGATACGCAGTATTTT.

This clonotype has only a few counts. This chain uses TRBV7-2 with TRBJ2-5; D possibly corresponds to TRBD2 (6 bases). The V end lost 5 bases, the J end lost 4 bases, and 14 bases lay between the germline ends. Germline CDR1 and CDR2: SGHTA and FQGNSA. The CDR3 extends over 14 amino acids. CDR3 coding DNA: TGTGCCAGCAGCCCACTCGGGAGCACAGAGACCCAGTACTTC. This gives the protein CASSPLGSTETQYF.